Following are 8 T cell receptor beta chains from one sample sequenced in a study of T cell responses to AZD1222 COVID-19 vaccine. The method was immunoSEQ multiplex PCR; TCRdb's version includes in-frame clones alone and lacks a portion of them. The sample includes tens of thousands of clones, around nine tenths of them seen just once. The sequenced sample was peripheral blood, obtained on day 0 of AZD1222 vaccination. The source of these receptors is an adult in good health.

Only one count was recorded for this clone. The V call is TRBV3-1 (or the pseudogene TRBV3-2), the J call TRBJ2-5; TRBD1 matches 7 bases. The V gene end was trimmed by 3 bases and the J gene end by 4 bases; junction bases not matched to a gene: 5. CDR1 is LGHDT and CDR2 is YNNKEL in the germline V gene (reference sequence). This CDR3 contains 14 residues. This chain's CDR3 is CASSQTGSRETQYF. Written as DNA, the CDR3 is TGTGCCAGCAGCCAGACAGGGTCTAGAGAGACCCAGTACTTC.

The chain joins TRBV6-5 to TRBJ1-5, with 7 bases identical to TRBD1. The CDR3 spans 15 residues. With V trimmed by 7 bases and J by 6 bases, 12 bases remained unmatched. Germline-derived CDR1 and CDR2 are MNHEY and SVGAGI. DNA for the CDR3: TGTGCCAGCACAGATCGACAGGGATGGGCTCAGCCCCAGCATTTT. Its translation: CASTDRQGWAQPQHF.

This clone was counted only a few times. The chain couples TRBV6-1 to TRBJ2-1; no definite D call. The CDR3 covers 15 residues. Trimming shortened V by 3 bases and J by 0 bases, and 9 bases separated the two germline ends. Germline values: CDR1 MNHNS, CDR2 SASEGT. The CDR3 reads CASSDLRSSYNEQFF. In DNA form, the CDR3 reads TGTGCCAGCAGTGATCTGAGAAGCTCCTACAATGAGCAGTTCTTC.

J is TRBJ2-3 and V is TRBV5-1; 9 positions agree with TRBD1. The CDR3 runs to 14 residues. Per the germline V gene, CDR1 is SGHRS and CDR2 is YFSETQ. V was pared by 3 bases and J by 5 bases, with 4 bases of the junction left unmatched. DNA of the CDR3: TGCGCCAGCAGCTGGGGGACAGGGAAAGATACGCAGTATTTT. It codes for CASSWGTGKDTQYF.

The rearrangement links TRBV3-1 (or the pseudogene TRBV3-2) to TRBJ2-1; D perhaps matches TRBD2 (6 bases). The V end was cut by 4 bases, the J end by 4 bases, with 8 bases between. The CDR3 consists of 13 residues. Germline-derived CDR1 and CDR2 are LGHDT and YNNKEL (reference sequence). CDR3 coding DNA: TGTGCCAGCAGCCGGGGACTTTACAATGAGCAGTTCTTC. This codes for CASSRGLYNEQFF.

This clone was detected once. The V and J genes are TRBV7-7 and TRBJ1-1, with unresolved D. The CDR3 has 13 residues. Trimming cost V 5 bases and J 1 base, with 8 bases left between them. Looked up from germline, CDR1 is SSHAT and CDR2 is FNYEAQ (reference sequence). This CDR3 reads CASSLTENTEAFF. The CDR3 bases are TGTGCCAGCAGCCTGACGGAGAACACTGAAGCTTTCTTT.

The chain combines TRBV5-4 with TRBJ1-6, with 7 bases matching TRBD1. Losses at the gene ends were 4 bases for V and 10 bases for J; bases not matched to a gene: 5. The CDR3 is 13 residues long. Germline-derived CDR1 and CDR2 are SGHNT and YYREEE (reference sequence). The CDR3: CASSPDRQSPLHF. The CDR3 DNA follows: TGTGCCAGCAGCCCGGACAGGCAGTCACCCCTCCACTTT.

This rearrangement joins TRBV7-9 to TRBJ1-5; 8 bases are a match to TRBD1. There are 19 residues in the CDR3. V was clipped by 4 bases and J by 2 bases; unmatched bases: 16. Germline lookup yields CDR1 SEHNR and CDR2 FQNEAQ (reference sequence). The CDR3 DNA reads TGTGCCAGCAGCTCGAGTGGGACAGGTTTCACGTCCCGCAATCAGCCCCAGCATTTT. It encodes CASSSSGTGFTSRNQPQHF.